This entry lists 16 T cell receptor beta chains sequenced from one sample in a study of OX40 agonist ivuxolimab in advanced cancers. The table came from immunoSEQ multiplex PCR; TCRdb's copy has only in-frame clones and leaves some out. The data show 25,000 to 35,000 clones, with approximately 93% seen just once and roughly a tenth held by the top ten. Sequencing was performed on CD4+ or CD8+ T cells sorted from blood, taken in a trial of the OX40 agonist ivuxolimab. These receptors were collected from an adult with an advanced solid tumor such as melanoma, head and neck, liver or kidney cancer.

This clone was seen a single time. This sequence joins TRBV7-8 and TRBJ1-2; perhaps TRBD1 as D (6 bases). The CDR3 contains 16 residues. The germline CDR1 and CDR2 sequences are SGHVS and FQNEAQ. Trimming removed 1 base at V and 0 bases at J, with 12 bases between. CDR3 sequence (DNA): TGTGCCAGCAGCTTAGAGCGGGGGACACCTAACTATGGCTACACCTTC. This sequence encodes CASSLERGTPNYGYTF.

The chain couples TRBV2 to TRBJ1-4; the D gene is possibly TRBD1 (5 bases). Deletions cut 6 bases from V and 0 bases from J, with 17 bases between. The length of the CDR3 is 17 residues. Per the germline V gene, CDR1 is SNHLY and CDR2 is FYNNEI. This chain's CDR3 is CASRDSPWGATNEKLFF. The CDR3 DNA follows: TGTGCCAGCAGGGACTCCCCGTGGGGGGCAACTAATGAAAAACTGTTTTTT.

V gene TRBV7-9 combines with J gene TRBJ2-7; possibly TRBD1 for D (5 bases). Germline lookup yields CDR1 SEHNR and CDR2 FQNEAQ (reference sequence). This CDR3 region has 16 residues. V was shortened by 2 bases and J by 2 bases, with 16 bases between the two germline ends. The CDR3: CASSLWGGLNPYEQYF. As DNA, the CDR3 is TGTGCCAGCAGCTTATGGGGCGGCCTCAACCCCTACGAGCAGTACTTC.

The CDR3 coding sequence is TGTGCCAGTAGTCTCCTGGGGGACAGGGAGAACACTGAAGCTTTCTTT. Translation: CASSLLGDRENTEAFF. The rearrangement links TRBV19 to TRBJ1-1; 9 bases are shared with TRBD1. CDR1 LNHDA and CDR2 SQIVND come from the germline V gene (reference sequence). J lost 1 base, V lost 5 bases, and 8 bases had no gene match. This CDR3 is built from 16 residues.

This chain joins TRBV7-9 and TRBJ2-7; 9 bases line up with TRBD1. CDR1 SEHNR and CDR2 FQNEAQ come from the germline V gene (reference sequence). J gave up 7 bases and V 4 bases, and 11 bases lay outside the gene matches. This CDR3 contains 15 residues. In DNA form, the CDR3 reads TGTGCCAGCAGCTCCGGCGGGGACAGGGCGAGGGAGCAGTACTTC. It codes for CASSSGGDRAREQYF. Drawing the rest from reference TRBV7-9 and TRBJ2-7, the complete variable domain is DTGVSQNPRHKITKRGQNVTFRCDPISEHNRLYWYRQTLGQGPEFLTYFQNEAQLEKSRLLSDRFSAERPKGSFSTLEIQRTEQGDSAMYLCASSSGGDRAREQYFGPGTRLTVT.

DNA for the CDR3: TGTGCCAGCAGCCCCACAGGGGACTATTCCTACGAGCAGTACTTC. The encoded protein is CASSPTGDYSYEQYF. This chain uses TRBV27 with TRBJ2-7; the D gene could be TRBD1 or TRBD2 (7 bases each). With 6 bases removed from V and 1 base from J, the gap between germline ends came to 16 bases. This CDR3 has 15 residues. Germline lookup yields CDR1 MNHEY and CDR2 SMNVEV (reference sequence).

The V call is TRBV27, the J call TRBJ2-3; 9 nucleotides agree with TRBD2. Germline V gene lookup returns CDR1 MNHEY and CDR2 SMNVEV (reference sequence). V was pared by 2 bases and J by 3 bases, with 9 bases of the junction left unmatched. The CDR3 runs 17 residues. DNA for the CDR3: TGTGCCAGCAGTTTAACCACCGCGGGAGGGCCGACAGATACGCAGTATTTT. Protein sequence: CASSLTTAGGPTDTQYF.

The chain carries TRBV6-5 and TRBJ1-5; TRBD1 aligns across 7 bases. J gave up 3 bases and V 5 bases, and 4 bases lay outside the gene matches. The germline gives CDR1 MNHEY, CDR2 SVGAGI. The CDR3 is made up of 14 amino acids. The CDR3 is CASSPGQVNQPQHF. CDR3 nucleotides: TGTGCCAGCAGTCCCGGACAGGTCAATCAGCCCCAGCATTTT.

V gene TRBV11-2 combines with J gene TRBJ1-2; possible D gene TRBD1, 5 bases. The CDR3 runs 14 residues. V gave up 3 bases and J gave up 4 bases, with 12 bases separating them. CDR1 SGHAT and CDR2 FQNNGV come from the germline V gene. The CDR3 here is CASSFRDGIYGYTF. CDR3 DNA sequence: TGTGCCAGCAGCTTTCGGGACGGAATCTATGGCTACACCTTC. Looking up the rest from reference TRBV11-2 and TRBJ1-2 gives the full variable domain: EAGVAQSPRYKIIEKRQSVAFWCNPISGHATLYWYQQILGQGPKLLIQFQNNGVVDDSQLPKDRFSAERLKGVDSTLKIQPAKLEDSAVYLCASSFRDGIYGYTFGSGTRLTVV.

The rearrangement uses TRBV7-9 and TRBJ1-2; unclear D gene. Looked up from germline, CDR1 is SEHNR and CDR2 is FQNEAQ (reference sequence). Trimming removed 5 bases at V and 1 base at J, with 17 bases between. The CDR3 loop spans 16 amino acids. The CDR3 bases are TGTGCCAGCAGCCCTGCCGCCGGACCTGATAACTATGGCTACACCTTC. Translation gives CASSPAAGPDNYGYTF.

The chain recombines TRBV27 with TRBJ2-7; a weak D match, TRBD2 (5 bases). Germline-derived CDR1 and CDR2 are MNHEY and SMNVEV (reference sequence). The CDR3 runs 15 residues. V dropped 5 bases and J dropped 0 bases, with 14 bases sitting between them. The CDR3 loop reads CASSNAPGFSYEQYF. CDR3 DNA sequence: TGTGCCAGCAGTAACGCCCCGGGATTCTCCTACGAGCAGTACTTC.

This clone showed up just once. The chain has TRBV2 and TRBJ2-1; D unresolved. V was trimmed by 1 base and J by 4 bases, leaving 8 bases between them. The CDR3 totals 14 residues. CDR1 and CDR2 (germline): SNHLY, FYNNEI. Here the CDR3 DNA reads TGTGCCAGCAGTGAAGGACCCTCGTACAATGAGCAGTTCTTC. It is translated as CASSEGPSYNEQFF.

The rearrangement joins TRBV9 to TRBJ1-6; 9 bases line up with TRBD1. The V gene's germline CDR1 is SGDLS and CDR2 YYNGEE. CDR3 length: 16 residues. Losses at the gene ends were 3 bases for V and 1 base for J; bases not matched to a gene: 2. Here the CDR3 reads CASSAGTGSYNSPLHF. The CDR3, as DNA: TGTGCCAGCAGCGCCGGGACAGGGTCCTATAATTCACCCCTCCACTTT.

The chain employs TRBV30 and TRBJ2-1, with 8 bases lining up with TRBD2. The length of the CDR3 is 14 residues. Looked up from germline, CDR1 is GTSNPN and CDR2 is SVGIG (reference sequence). Losses at the gene ends were 5 bases for V and 1 base for J; bases not matched to a gene: 4. CDR3 nucleotide sequence: TGTGCCTGGGAACTAGCGGAATCCTACAATGAGCAGTTCTTC. Its protein is CAWELAESYNEQFF. The complete variable domain, with remaining parts taken from reference TRBV30 and TRBJ2-1, reads SQTIHQWPATLVQPVGSPLSLECTVEGTSNPNLYWYRQAAGRGLQLLFYSVGIGQISSEVPQNLSASRPQDRQFILSSKKLLLSDSGFYLCAWELAESYNEQFFGPGTRLTVL.

The rearrangement joins TRBV4-3 to TRBJ2-7, with D unclear. This CDR3 has 15 residues. V lost 0 bases and J 3 bases, leaving 12 bases between the germline ends. Germline V gene data show CDR1 as LGHNA and CDR2 as YSLEER. CDR3 region: CASSQDRLPFYEQYF. Written as DNA, the CDR3 is TGCGCCAGCAGCCAAGATCGATTACCATTCTACGAGCAGTACTTC.

The V gene is TRBV4-3, the J gene TRBJ1-2; 10 positions agree with TRBD1. The CDR3 is 15 residues long. Germline-derived CDR1 and CDR2 are LGHNA and YSLEER. V gave up 6 bases and J gave up 1 base; unmatched junction bases: 5. CDR3 coding DNA: TGCGCCAGCAGTCCGACAGGGGGCCTTAACTATGGCTACACCTTC. It is translated as CASSPTGGLNYGYTF.